This T cell receptor beta chain was identified during a study of T cells in Graves' hyperthyroidism and ophthalmopathy (dated by TCRdb to about 2019). In terms of the full investigation: Peripheral blood samples were taken at the time of initial diagnosis, prior to any treatment. To identify distinguishing TCR V-J signatures, a discovery cohort of some 99 patients was used, comprising 43 with Graves' ophthalmopathy and approximately 58 with stable Graves' hyperthyroidism. The roughly 100 discovery patients were randomly split 7:3 into training and test sets. The study also compared thyroid tissue and blood T-cell repertoires from five or six Graves' hyperthyroidism patients. Once sampling was done, hyperthyroidism patients were given methimazole at a starting dose of 30 mg daily, whereas ophthalmopathy patients were given high-dose intravenous methylprednisolone. Whether ophthalmopathy could be predicted prospectively was tested in an independent validation cohort made up of about 20 hyperthyroidism patients plus 17 patients who later progressed to ophthalmopathy. According to the paper, TCR Vbeta CDR3 sequencing was carried out on 120 to 150 peripheral blood samples, which came from more than 40 ophthalmopathy, fewer than 80 hyperthyroidism and around 17 progressor patients. Broader findings and caveats from the paper: In validation, the model predicted progression to ophthalmopathy with over 60% sensitivity and about 73% specificity, a median of 6.5 months before onset. Most expanded thyroid clonotypes (frequency above 0.001) were also detected in blood, suggesting blood repertoires may reflect thyroid immune responses. Ophthalmopathy was separated from stable hyperthyroidism by a 13 V-J signature model, with roughly 88% sensitivity and approximately 81% specificity obtained in cross-validation and 80%/75% obtained in testing. Sample size was not statistically predetermined, and investigators were not blinded to group allocation.

Stable Graves' hyperthyroidism was defined as no progression to ophthalmopathy during 18 months of follow-up. The hyperthyroidism patients were between 18 and 65 years old and newly diagnosed, with a disease duration of less than 2 months. Exclusion was applied to patients with uncontrolled infections, other autoimmune diseases, pregnancy or lactation. Diagnoses were based on clinical symptoms, serum thyroxine and TRAb, thyroid ultrasound and orbital computed tomography. PBMCs were isolated from about 9.2 ml of fresh peripheral blood by Ficoll-Paque density gradient centrifugation. Total RNA was extracted with Trizol reagent, and quality was checked on an Agilent 2100 Bioanalyzer. The CDR3 goes from the cysteine to the phenylalanine over 15 residues. Only the CDR3 portion is preserved as DNA: 45 bases, with reading frame beginning at the first base. V drops 0 bases and J drops 3 bases, leaving 13 bases in between. As encoded in the germline V gene, CDR1 is SGDLS while CDR2 is YYNGEE.

Only a few counts were recorded for this clonotype. It has no known antigen specificity. Within one base of it there is no much larger clone, and no base qualities were kept. The TCR beta CDR3 regions were amplified from the RNA transcripts. The first round of RT-PCR for the TCR CDR3 was performed with the HTBI primer set and the Qiagen OneStep RT-PCR kit. Libraries were constructed in a second round of multiplex PCR, after which size selection and purification were carried out. Paired-end sequencing of the libraries was performed with 100 bp reads on an Illumina HiSeq2000. The authors' pipeline ran thus. SOAPnuke was used to process the raw data, removing reads that contained adapters or uncalled bases, had a mean Phred below 15, or lacked an exact match to the constant primer or identifier. High-quality paired reads were merged using COPE v1.2.5, and each unique nucleotide sequence was defined as a clonotype. Clonotypes were aligned to IMGT TRBV, TRBD and TRBJ reference segments using MiTCR v1.1. Only V-J combinations with frequency above 0.0001, covering 99.2% of repertoires, were analysed. The TCS score was defined as F50 (clonal expansion) divided by E x V (chaos), with BLOSUM62-based TCRdist calculated between CDR3 peptides within each V-J. Welch's t-statistics and random forest reduced 500 to 650 V-J features to roughly 13, which were used in a naive Bayes classifier (R e1071). The public sequencing data were trimmed at Q25 with fastp and processed into clonotypes with MiXCR by TCRdb, which kept only in-frame beta chains. When rows share a CDR3 protein, they turn into one entry using the most common DNA and genes. The V and J calls reflect TCRdb's pipeline rather than the authors' work. Across this sample there are approximately 560,000 distinct CDR3 sequences, with approximately 14% seen only once. The leading ten clones occupy around 7.3% of the sample.

Sequenced: blood. The V gene is TRBV9 and the J gene is TRBJ2-7; no D segment can be confidently identified. This receptor was identified in a woman aged 25 to 39 with Graves' hyperthyroidism. The nucleotide sequence is TGTGCCAGCAGCGTAGCCTTAGGTCCCGGCTACGAGCAGTACTTC. It translates to CASSVALGPGYEQYF.